The next 21 T cell receptor beta chains were all read from a single sample in a study of shared clonotypes between healthy human individuals. The assay was immunoSEQ multiplex PCR, and TCRdb's table has in-frame clones only and misses some. Here the sample spans 300,000 to 350,000 clones, more than 60% being singletons. Sequences were obtained from memory CD4+ T cells sorted from blood. Subset reported: CD45RA-negative fraction. The receptor set was obtained from a man aged 25-40 years in good health.

This clone was picked up a small number of times. The chain links TRBV19 to TRBJ2-5; D remains ambiguous. Germline V gene sequence: CDR1 LNHDA, CDR2 SQIVND (reference sequence). The length of the CDR3 is 16 residues. V shed 3 bases and J shed 0 bases, with 14 bases lying between them. The CDR3 protein is CASSMGRTLYQETQYF. For the CDR3, the DNA is TGTGCCAGTAGTATGGGCCGAACCTTGTACCAAGAGACCCAGTACTTC. Full variable domain (rest looked up from reference TRBV19 and TRBJ2-5): DGGITQSPKYLFRKEGQNVTLSCEQNLNHDAMYWYRQDPGQGLRLIYYSQIVNDFQKGDIAEGYSVSREKKESFPLTVTSAQKNPTAFYLCASSMGRTLYQETQYFGPGTRLLVL.

This chain connects TRBV13 to TRBJ1-2; tentative D call: TRBD1 (6 bases). Deletions cut 5 bases from V and 8 bases from J, with 18 bases between. CDR1 is PRHDT, CDR2 FYEKMQ, per germline (reference sequence). CDR3 length: 14 residues. As DNA, the CDR3 is TGTGCCAGCAGCAGATTGGGGGGGCTAAACGGCTACACCTTC. Protein sequence: CASSRLGGLNGYTF.

Comments on this clone: The same CDR3 can be traced to other DNA sequences in this sample. This chain joins TRBV5-1 and TRBJ1-3; D might be TRBD1 (6 bases). The V end was cut by 0 bases, the J end by 4 bases, with 11 bases between. The germline CDR1 and CDR2 sequences are SGHRS and YFSETQ. This CDR3 has 15 residues. CDR3: CASSLDAGTGNTIYF. In DNA, the CDR3 is TGCGCCAGCAGCTTGGATGCAGGGACAGGAAACACCATATATTTT.

Worth noting for this clone: Other DNA sequences in the sample encode the same CDR3. This chain uses TRBV19 with TRBJ1-1; TRBD1 matches at 9 bases. Looked up from germline, CDR1 is LNHDA and CDR2 is SQIVND (reference sequence). V gave up 2 bases and J gave up 1 base; unmatched junction bases: 2. The CDR3 has 15 residues. The CDR3 protein is CASSIRGQGNTEAFF. CDR3 DNA: TGTGCCAGTAGTATAAGGGGACAGGGGAACACTGAAGCTTTCTTT.

This clone appeared many times. The CDR3 loop reads CASSEGVVHNEQFF. The CDR3 nucleotides are TGCGCCAGCAGTGAGGGTGTGGTCCACAATGAGCAGTTCTTC. The genes are TRBV10-1 and TRBJ2-1; no reliable D call. The CDR3 has 14 residues. Germline V CDR1 and CDR2: WNHNN, SYGVQD (reference sequence). With 2 bases removed from V and 5 bases from J, the gap between germline ends came to 10 bases.

This chain links TRBV6-1 with TRBJ2-3, with TRBD2 as a possible D gene (6 bases). This CDR3 spans 13 amino acids. Looked up from germline, CDR1 is MNHNS and CDR2 is SASEGT. V lost 10 bases and J lost 3, with 14 bases in between. The CDR3 protein is CATRLERTDTQYF. As DNA, the CDR3 is TGTGCCACCAGACTAGAACGAACAGATACGCAGTATTTT.

The chain couples TRBV7-2 to TRBJ2-7; the match to TRBD2 covers 8 bases. This CDR3 is 17 amino acids long. J lost 6 bases, V lost 1 base, and 14 bases had no gene match. Germline CDR1 SGHTA, CDR2 FQGNSA. The chain's CDR3 is CASSLGRSGRGTVEQYF. CDR3 bases: TGTGCCAGCAGCTTAGGACGGAGCGGGAGAGGCACCGTCGAGCAGTACTTC.

V usage is TRBV14 and J usage is TRBJ2-5; 7 bases agree with TRBD2. The CDR3 is 14 amino acids. Unmatched junction bases numbered 4, after V lost 4 bases and J lost 2 bases. From germline, CDR1 is SGHDN and CDR2 FVKESK. CDR3 loop: CASSPGAGQETQYF. The CDR3 DNA reads TGTGCCAGCAGCCCCGGAGCGGGACAAGAGACCCAGTACTTC.

The chain carries TRBV19 and TRBJ2-2; 10 nucleotides match TRBD2. The CDR3 has 15 residues. CDR1 and CDR2 from the germline V gene are LNHDA and SQIVND (reference sequence). V lost 7 bases and J lost 3; bases outside the gene matches: 5. The CDR3 region is CASTRLAGDTGELFF. The CDR3 nucleotides are TGTGCCAGTACTCGCCTAGCGGGAGACACCGGGGAGCTGTTTTTT.

The chain carries TRBV10-2 and TRBJ2-3, with TRBD2 matching over 14 bases. There are 16 residues in the CDR3. Germline lookup yields CDR1 WSHSY and CDR2 SAAADI. V gave up 5 bases and J gave up 6 bases; unmatched junction bases: 7. DNA of the CDR3: TGCGCCAGCAGTTATACTAGGACTAGCGGGAGGGATACGCAGTATTTT. Amino acids: CASSYTRTSGRDTQYF.

The chain uses TRBV7-6 and TRBJ2-7; 9 nucleotides match TRBD2. The CDR3 has 17 residues. V shed 6 bases, J shed 5 bases, and the junction held 17 bases outside the gene matches. Germline assignment: CDR1 SGHVS and CDR2 FNYEAQ. The DNA for the CDR3 is TGTGCCAGCAGTCTCACCTCTAGCGGGATCGGTTCGGACGAGCAGTACTTC. This codes for CASSLTSSGIGSDEQYF. The whole variable domain, filled in from reference TRBV7-6 and TRBJ2-7, reads GAGVSQSPRYKVTKRGQDVALRCDPISGHVSLYWYRQALGQGPEFLTYFNYEAQQDKSGLPNDRFSAERPEGSISTLTIQRTEQRDSAMYRCASSLTSSGIGSDEQYFGPGTRLTVT.

J is TRBJ1-2 and V is TRBV19; a weak D match, TRBD1 (6 bases). There are 15 residues in the CDR3. V lost 6 bases to trimming and J lost 3 bases, with 17 bases between them. Germline CDR1 LNHDA, CDR2 SQIVND (reference sequence). The CDR3: CASRPLRGFDYGYTF. The CDR3 DNA is TGTGCCAGTAGACCCTTGAGGGGGTTCGACTATGGCTACACCTTC.

The rearrangement links TRBV13 to TRBJ2-2; D may be TRBD1 or TRBD2 (5 bases each). V lost 0 bases to trimming and J lost 2 bases, with 13 bases between them. The CDR3 totals 17 residues. The V gene's germline CDR1 is PRHDT and CDR2 FYEKMQ (reference sequence). Written as DNA, the CDR3 is TGTGCCAGCAGCTTAGGCTGGGGACGGTATAACACCGGGGAGCTGTTTTTT. Its protein is CASSLGWGRYNTGELFF.

The CDR3 loop is CASSYGGTGFSGANVLTF. CDR3 DNA: TGTGCCAGCAGTTATGGGGGGACAGGGTTCTCTGGGGCCAACGTCCTGACTTTC. The chain has TRBV5-6 and TRBJ2-6; 9 bases map to TRBD1. Germline V CDR1 and CDR2: SGHDT, YYEEEE. The CDR3 length is 18 residues. V gave up 5 bases and J gave up 0 bases; unmatched junction bases: 9.

Comments on this clone: This CDR3 is also generated by other DNA sequences in the sample. The chain carries TRBV9 and TRBJ1-4; no clear D gene. In germline, CDR1 is SGDLS, CDR2 YYNGEE. The CDR3 spans 13 residues. The V and J ends lost 0 bases and 5 bases respectively, with 5 bases between them. CDR3 nucleotides: TGTGCCAGCAGCGTAGGGCGGAATGAAAAACTGTTTTTT. Translated, it gives CASSVGRNEKLFF.

V usage is TRBV18 and J usage is TRBJ2-2; D call uncertain. Germline-derived CDR1 and CDR2 are KGHSH and LQKENI. Trimming removed 2 bases at V and 3 bases at J, with 4 bases between. This CDR3 is built from 13 residues. CDR3 sequence reads: CASSPGHTGELFF. The DNA for the CDR3 is TGTGCCAGCTCACCAGGGCACACCGGGGAGCTGTTTTTT. Full variable domain (remainder filled in from reference TRBV18 and TRBJ2-2): NAGVMQNPRHLVRRRGQEARLRCSPMKGHSHVYWYRQLPEEGLKFMVYLQKENIIDESGMPKERFSAEFPKEGPSILRIQQVVRGDSAAYFCASSPGHTGELFFGEGSRLTVL.

Ten or more counts support this clone. J is TRBJ2-1 and V is TRBV10-2; D is ambiguous. V lost 3 bases, J lost 6 bases, and 9 bases lay in between. The length of the CDR3 is 13 residues. In germline, CDR1 is WSHSY, CDR2 SAAADI. The CDR3 reads CASSDFLTNEQFF. The CDR3 DNA follows: TGCGCCAGCAGTGATTTCCTGACCAATGAGCAGTTCTTC.

This rearrangement joins TRBV10-2 to TRBJ2-3; 9 nucleotides line up with TRBD2. The CDR3 consists of 14 residues. From germline, CDR1 is WSHSY and CDR2 SAAADI. Losses at the gene ends were 0 bases for V and 8 bases for J; bases not matched to a gene: 3. The CDR3 region has the DNA TGCGCCAGCAGTGAGTCGGCGGGAGGGCTTACGCAGTATTTT. Its translation is CASSESAGGLTQYF.

The V gene is TRBV5-1, the J gene TRBJ2-5; a possible D gene is TRBD1 (5 bases). The V and J ends lost 6 bases and 5 bases respectively, with 11 bases between them. Germline V gene sequence: CDR1 SGHRS, CDR2 YFSETQ. This CDR3 comprises 12 residues. The CDR3 is CASTAQGETQYF. Written as DNA, the CDR3 is TGCGCCAGCACCGCCCAGGGCGAGACCCAGTACTTC. Supplemented by reference TRBV5-1 and TRBJ2-5, the full variable domain reads KAGVTQTPRYLIKTRGQQVTLSCSPISGHRSVSWYQQTPGQGLQFLFEYFSETQRNKGNFPGRFSGRQFSNSRSEMNVSTLELGDSALYLCASTAQGETQYFGPGTRLLVL.

The rearrangement uses TRBV6-1 and TRBJ1-5; no definite D call. The V and J ends lost 10 bases and 7 bases respectively, with 8 bases between them. The CDR3 runs to 10 residues. Germline V gives CDR1 MNHNS, CDR2 SASEGT. The CDR3 region is CATSQQPQHF. The CDR3 nucleotides are TGTGCCACCTCCCAACAGCCCCAGCATTTT.

This clone was counted a few times. Other DNA variants within this sample encode the same CDR3. The chain carries TRBV10-1 and TRBJ1-1, with D perhaps matching TRBD1 (6 bases). The CDR3 has 14 amino acids. CDR1 is WNHNN and CDR2 is SYGVQD in the germline V gene (reference sequence). V lost 3 bases, J lost 7 bases, and 15 bases lay in between. CDR3 in amino acids: CASSDPSGTNEAFF. DNA of the CDR3: TGCGCCAGCAGTGACCCGAGCGGGACAAATGAAGCTTTCTTT.